This T cell receptor beta chain is drawn from a study of PD-1 blockade in classical Hodgkin lymphoma. Overall study findings and caveats: In newly diagnosed patients, baseline TCR diversity was reportedly below that of healthy donors. Newly diagnosed patients had diversity similar to the baseline diversity of complete responders. Exclusion was the outcome for patients who began nivolumab under 1 year after ASCT.

The method was immunoSEQ multiplex PCR; TCRdb's version includes in-frame clones alone and lacks a portion of them. The sample carries around 46,000 clones, over 70% recorded once. The CDR3 runs to 16 residues. In germline, CDR1 is SGHTA, CDR2 FQGNSA. Trimming took off 2 bases at V and 0 bases at J, with 11 bases between the two ends. Comment on this clone: Its specificity is unknown.

Patients all relapsed after autologous stem cell transplantation, and there was variation in brentuximab vedotin exposure. The chain has TRBV7-2 and TRBJ1-3; D ambiguous. The specimen was peripheral blood mononuclear cells (PBMCs), collected before the second cycle of nivolumab. This TCR derives from a human donor with classical Hodgkin lymphoma. In nucleotides, the CDR3 is TGTGCCAGCAGCTTATCGGCCGGAAACTCTGGAAACACCATATATTTT. Translating it yields CASSLSAGNSGNTIYF.